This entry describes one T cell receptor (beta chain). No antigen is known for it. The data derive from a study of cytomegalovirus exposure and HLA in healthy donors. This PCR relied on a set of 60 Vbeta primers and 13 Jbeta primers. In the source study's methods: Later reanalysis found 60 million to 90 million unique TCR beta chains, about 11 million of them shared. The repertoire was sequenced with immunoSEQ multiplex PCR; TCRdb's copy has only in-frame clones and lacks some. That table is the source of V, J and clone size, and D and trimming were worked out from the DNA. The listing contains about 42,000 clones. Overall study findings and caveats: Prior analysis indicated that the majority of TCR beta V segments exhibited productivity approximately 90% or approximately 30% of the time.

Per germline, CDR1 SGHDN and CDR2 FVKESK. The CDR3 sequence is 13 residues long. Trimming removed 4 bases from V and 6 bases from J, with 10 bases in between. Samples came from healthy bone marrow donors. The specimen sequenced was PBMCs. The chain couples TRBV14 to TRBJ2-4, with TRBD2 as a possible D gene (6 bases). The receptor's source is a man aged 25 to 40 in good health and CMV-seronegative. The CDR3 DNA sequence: TGTGCCAGCAGCCGGGGACTGGGAAACATTCAGTACTTC. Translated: CASSRGLGNIQYF.